The 5 T cell receptor beta chains listed next were all sequenced from one sample in a study of shared clonotypes between healthy human individuals (TCRdb year 2020). The receptor library was made with the immunoSEQ multiplex PCR assay. Sourced from immuneACCESS, this table was stored by TCRdb with only in-frame sequences that have V and J called. A share of the clones is absent; for the studies checked, an unresolved V gene accounts for under half, and the remainder has no known explanation. This sample gives about 2.1 million clones in total; roughly 95% of them show up just once. Jointly, the top ten make up about 1.7% of the sample. CD8 naive samples consisted of CD45RO-negative cells that were positively selected for CCR7, yielding a CD45RA+CCR7+ population without TemRA cells. Input material: naive CD8+ T cells from PBMCs. In light of the paper, this sample's cell subset or site label describes: CD45RA+CCR7+. The receptors derive from a young man in good health. Some clones in this sample may be carry-over from other donors' samples.

The V call is TRBV10-3, the J call TRBJ1-3, with 11 positions matching TRBD1. V gave up 3 bases and J gave up 4 bases; unmatched junction bases: 2. CDR1 and CDR2 (germline): ENHRY, SYGVKD. The CDR3 extends over 15 amino acids. DNA for the CDR3: TGTGCCATCAGTGATGGACAGGGGGCGGGAAACACCATATATTTT. This encodes CAISDGQGAGNTIYF.

The J gene is TRBJ2-7, the V gene TRBV7-8, with D maybe TRBD1 (6 bases). Trimming pared 4 bases from V and 9 bases from J, leaving 13 bases between. This CDR3 contains 12 residues. From germline, CDR1 is SGHVS and CDR2 FQNEAQ. For the CDR3, the DNA is TGTGCCAGCAGCTCCTCAGGGGTTTCGCAGTACTTC. Translating it yields CASSSSGVSQYF. Complete variable domain (other parts from reference TRBV7-8 and TRBJ2-7): GAGVSQSPRYKVAKRGQDVALRCDPISGHVSLFWYQQALGQGPEFLTYFQNEAQLDKSGLPSDRFFAERPEGSVSTLKIQRTQQEDSAVYLCASSSSGVSQYFGPGTRLTVT.

This clone has just one count. The chain couples TRBV27 to TRBJ1-2, with D hard to call. This CDR3 has 15 amino acids. Germline-derived CDR1 and CDR2 are MNHEY and SMNVEV (reference sequence). Trimming cost V 0 bases and J 0 bases, with 8 bases left between them. The CDR3 sequence: CASSLSRGTNYGYTF. The DNA of the CDR3 is TGTGCCAGCAGTTTATCCCGCGGGACTAACTATGGCTACACCTTC.

V is TRBV19 and J is TRBJ2-5; tentatively, D is TRBD1 (5 bases). Germline V gene data show CDR1 as LNHDA and CDR2 as SQIVND (reference sequence). This CDR3 contains 14 residues. Trimming pared 6 bases from V and 0 bases from J, leaving 11 bases between. The DNA for the CDR3 is TGTGCCAGTAGGATGGCAGGGAACCAAGAGACCCAGTACTTC. It specifies CASRMAGNQETQYF.

The rearrangement joins TRBV28 to TRBJ1-4, with D maybe TRBD1 (6 bases). Trimming left V 5 bases short and J 3 bases short, with 16 bases between. The germline V gene encodes CDR1 MDHEN and CDR2 SYDVKM. The CDR3 extends over 16 amino acids. The chain's CDR3 is CASSGRDIPSNEKLFF. The CDR3 nucleotides read TGTGCCAGCAGTGGCCGGGACATACCTTCTAATGAAAAACTGTTTTTT.